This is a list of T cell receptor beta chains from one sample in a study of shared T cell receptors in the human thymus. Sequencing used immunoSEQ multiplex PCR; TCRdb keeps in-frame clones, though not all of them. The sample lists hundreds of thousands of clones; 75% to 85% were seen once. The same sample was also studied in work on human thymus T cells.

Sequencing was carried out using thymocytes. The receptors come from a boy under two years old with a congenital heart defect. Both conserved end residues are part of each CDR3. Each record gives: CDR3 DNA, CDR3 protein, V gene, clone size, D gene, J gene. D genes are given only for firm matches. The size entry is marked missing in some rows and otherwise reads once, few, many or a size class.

DNA: TGCAGCGCCGGACAGGGGAAGGGGCACAATGAGCAGTTCTTC
CDR3: CSAGQGKGHNEQFF
V: TRBV29-1
size: few
D: TRBD1
J: TRBJ2-1

DNA: TGTGCCAGCAGCTGGGGACAGGGCGGCCTGGGAGGCACAGATACGCAGTATTTT
CDR3: CASSWGQGGLGGTDTQYF
V: TRBV7-2
size: -
D: TRBD1
J: TRBJ2-3

DNA: TGTGCCAGCAGTTTTTTGCAGGCCCCGTACTATGGCTACACCTTC
CDR3: CASSFLQAPYYGYTF
V: TRBV28
size: -
D: -
J: TRBJ1-2

DNA: TGTGCCAGCAGCGCGAATGAAAAACTGTTTTTT
CDR3: CASSANEKLFF
V: TRBV6-6
size: -
D: -
J: TRBJ1-4

DNA: TGTGCCAGCAGCTTAGACTCCTACTTGGGCGGGAGAGGCACCGGGGAGCTGTTTTTT
CDR3: CASSLDSYLGGRGTGELFF
V: TRBV7-7
size: -
D: TRBD2
J: TRBJ2-2

DNA: TGTGCCAGCAGTGAACGAAGCGGGCCCCCAGATACGCAGTATTTT
CDR3: CASSERSGPPDTQYF
V: TRBV2
size: -
D: -
J: TRBJ2-3

DNA: TGTGCCAGCAGTTACTCCGGGTATGTGAACACTGAAGCTTTCTTT
CDR3: CASSYSGYVNTEAFF
V: TRBV6-5
size: -
D: -
J: TRBJ1-1

DNA: TGCAGCGTTGACTCGCGGGCAGCGGGAGGACCAACGCAGTATTTT
CDR3: CSVDSRAAGGPTQYF
V: TRBV29-1
size: -
D: TRBD2
J: TRBJ2-3

DNA: TGTGCCAGCAGACCGGGACAGGGGACCTACGAGCAGTACTTC
CDR3: CASRPGQGTYEQYF
V: TRBV6-1
size: few
D: TRBD1
J: TRBJ2-7

DNA: TGTGCCAGCAGCTTGCGGGAGGGGCCGTATCAGTACTTC
CDR3: CASSLREGPYQYF
V: TRBV5-4
size: -
D: TRBD2
J: TRBJ2-5

DNA: TGTGCCATCAGTGAGGGCAGTTCAGGCGGCTACACCTTC
CDR3: CAISEGSSGGYTF
V: TRBV10-3
size: -
D: -
J: TRBJ1-2

DNA: TGTGCCTGGAGTGTACGCGACAGGACCTACGAGCAGTACTTC
CDR3: CAWSVRDRTYEQYF
V: TRBV30
size: -
D: -
J: TRBJ2-7

DNA: TGTGCCACCACCCCGGGACAGCCTTTTAACTATGGCTACACCTTC
CDR3: CATTPGQPFNYGYTF
V: TRBV15
size: -
D: TRBD1
J: TRBJ1-2

DNA: TGTGCCAGTATTAATGCCCCAACAGGGGACTATGGCTACACCTTC
CDR3: CASINAPTGDYGYTF
V: TRBV19
size: -
D: TRBD1
J: TRBJ1-2

DNA: TGTGCCATCAGTGGTGCACCGGGACAGCTCGAGACCCAGTACTTC
CDR3: CAISGAPGQLETQYF
V: TRBV10-3
size: -
D: TRBD1
J: TRBJ2-5

DNA: TGTGCCAGCAGCTCCGGGGAGGGTTTACTATCCTCTGGAAACACCATATATTTT
CDR3: CASSSGEGLLSSGNTIYF
V: TRBV11-2
size: -
D: -
J: TRBJ1-3

DNA: TGTGCCAGCAGCTTGGTAAGCAGGCTTACCGGATCTGGGGCCAACGTCCTGACTTTC
CDR3: CASSLVSRLTGSGANVLTF
V: TRBV5-5
size: -
D: -
J: TRBJ2-6

DNA: TGTGCCAGCAGCTTGTGGTTTTCCAGGGGCCATGAGCAGTTCTTC
CDR3: CASSLWFSRGHEQFF
V: TRBV5-4
size: -
D: -
J: TRBJ2-1

DNA: TGTGCCAGCGGGCCCGTAGACAATGAGCAGTTCTTC
CDR3: CASGPVDNEQFF
V: TRBV28
size: -
D: -
J: TRBJ2-1

DNA: TGCGCCAGCAGTTCCCAGGTTGGGGCGATGAACACTGAAGCTTTCTTT
CDR3: CASSSQVGAMNTEAFF
V: TRBV23-1
size: -
D: -
J: TRBJ1-1

DNA: TGCGCCAGCAGCTTGGCCGGGACTCCCGTACGACACGGGGAGCTGTTTTTT
CDR3: CASSLAGTPVRHGELFF
V: TRBV5-1
size: -
D: -
J: TRBJ2-2

DNA: TGTGCCAGCAGTCGCGGGGGAGGGAAATATGGCTACACCTTC
CDR3: CASSRGGGKYGYTF
V: TRBV27
size: -
D: -
J: TRBJ1-2

DNA: TGTGCCAGCAGTCCCTCCTTCCACGAGCAGTACTTC
CDR3: CASSPSFHEQYF
V: TRBV6-1
size: few
D: -
J: TRBJ2-7

DNA: TGTGCCAGCAGCTTGTGCCGACTAGCGGGAGATTGCCACAATGAGCAGTTCTTC
CDR3: CASSLCRLAGDCHNEQFF
V: TRBV7-2
size: -
D: TRBD2
J: TRBJ2-1

DNA: TGCGCCAGCAGCTCTAGGGACAGTCCCCCTGGCGAGCAGTACTTC
CDR3: CASSSRDSPPGEQYF
V: TRBV5-1
size: -
D: TRBD1
J: TRBJ2-7

DNA: TGTGCCAGCAGCCCAAGGACAGGGTCCTACGAGCAGTACTTC
CDR3: CASSPRTGSYEQYF
V: TRBV5-5
size: -
D: TRBD1
J: TRBJ2-7